This paragraph covers one T cell receptor (beta chain) sequence. The antigen is undetermined. These data are taken from a study of T cells in localized non-small cell lung cancer. The study's findings and limits: Tumor samples were not multi-region, leaving intratumor heterogeneity unexcluded. Peak T cell clonality was found in uninvolved adjacent lung, exceeding tumor. A median approximately 61 of the top 100 tumor clones appeared in adjacent lung. Longer overall survival associated with higher blood T cell density; shorter survival with higher adjacent-lung clonality.

TCRdb's copy holds only in-frame clones and misses some; the assay was immunoSEQ multiplex PCR. The sample yields 35,000 to 50,000 clones, 86% seen once. The sample consisted of peripheral blood, taken before any cancer treatment. The sequence came from a man aged 40-75 years with stage I lung adenocarcinoma.

CDR3 in amino acids: CASTLWGSGRVSSYNEQFF. DNA for the CDR3: TGTGCCAGCACCCTTTGGGGTAGCGGGAGGGTGAGCTCCTACAATGAGCAGTTCTTC. The gene calls are TRBV27 and TRBJ2-1, with TRBD2 identical over 11 bases. The CDR3 is 19 residues long. The V and J ends lost 7 bases and 0 bases, in that order; junction bases with no gene match: 14. From germline, CDR1 is MNHEY and CDR2 SMNVEV (reference sequence).